These T cell receptor beta chains were read from a single sample in a study of T cells in Graves' hyperthyroidism and ophthalmopathy. TCRdb re-analysed the multiplex PCR reads in MiXCR, keeping a single row per CDR3 protein. The repertoire holds around 300,000 distinct CDR3 sequences, with approximately 15% as singletons. Sequencing used blood. Receptor source: a woman aged 30 to 39 with Graves' hyperthyroidism. Each CDR3 is given with its conserved first and last residue. The order of the fields is D gene, J gene, clone size, V gene, CDR3 DNA, CDR3 protein. The D gene is left open where the match is weak. Some rows mark clone size as missing; the rest say once, few, many or name a class of expanded clone.

D gene: TRBD2
J gene: TRBJ2-6
clone size: NA
V gene: TRBV25-1
CDR3 DNA: TGTGCCAGCAGTGGTAAATTTCGGGGGGCTGGGGCCAACGTCCTGACTTTC
CDR3 protein: CASSGKFRGAGANVLTF

D gene: TRBD2
J gene: TRBJ2-7
clone size: many
V gene: TRBV28
CDR3 DNA: TGTGCCAGCAGTTTGGGGCTAGCGGGAGCCCAGACCTACGAGCAGTACTTC
CDR3 protein: CASSLGLAGAQTYEQYF

D gene: TRBD1
J gene: TRBJ2-7
clone size: many
V gene: TRBV2
CDR3 DNA: TGTGCCAGCTCTGGGGGACAGGGTCCCCACGAGCAGTACTTC
CDR3 protein: CASSGGQGPHEQYF

D gene: TRBD1
J gene: TRBJ1-1
clone size: once
V gene: TRBV20-1
CDR3 DNA: TGCAGTGCCCGGGCCCCAGGGGGGAACACTGAAGCTTTCTTT
CDR3 protein: CSARAPGGNTEAFF

D gene: NA
J gene: TRBJ1-1
clone size: many
V gene: TRBV29-1
CDR3 DNA: TGCAGCGCCGGGCGCAAGAACACTGAAGCTTTCTTT
CDR3 protein: CSAGRKNTEAFF

D gene: NA
J gene: TRBJ2-2
clone size: many
V gene: TRBV5-1
CDR3 DNA: TGCGCCAGCACTTACAGGACACATTACACCGGGGAGCTGTTTTTT
CDR3 protein: CASTYRTHYTGELFF

D gene: TRBD1
J gene: TRBJ1-4
clone size: many
V gene: TRBV3-1
CDR3 DNA: TGTGCCAGCAGCCAAGAGGGACAGAGGCAAAAACTGTTTTTT
CDR3 protein: CASSQEGQRQKLFF

D gene: TRBD2
J gene: TRBJ2-1
clone size: few
V gene: TRBV6-1
CDR3 DNA: TGTGCCAGCAGTCCTGCGATCACTAGCGCCGAGCAGTTCTTC
CDR3 protein: CASSPAITSAEQFF

D gene: TRBD1
J gene: TRBJ1-3
clone size: NA
V gene: TRBV9
CDR3 DNA: TGTGCCAGCCTGGACAGGGGAAACACCATATATTTT
CDR3 protein: CASLDRGNTIYF

D gene: NA
J gene: TRBJ1-1
clone size: many
V gene: TRBV6-2/TRBV6-3
CDR3 DNA: TGTGCCAGCAGATATAGAACGGGTACTGGTGAAGCTTTCTTT
CDR3 protein: CASRYRTGTGEAFF

D gene: NA
J gene: TRBJ1-5
clone size: many
V gene: TRBV2
CDR3 DNA: TGTGCCAGCAGGGCAGTGGGGGATCAGCCCCAGCATTTT
CDR3 protein: CASRAVGDQPQHF

D gene: NA
J gene: TRBJ1-2
clone size: few
V gene: TRBV6-5
CDR3 DNA: TGTGCCAGCAGTTATTCGACAAGAGGCTACACCTTC
CDR3 protein: CASSYSTRGYTF

D gene: NA
J gene: TRBJ1-4
clone size: many
V gene: TRBV5-1
CDR3 DNA: TGCGCCAGCAGCTTGGATTTAGGGCGCGAAAAACTGTTTTTT
CDR3 protein: CASSLDLGREKLFF

D gene: NA
J gene: TRBJ2-7
clone size: few
V gene: TRBV9
CDR3 DNA: TGTGCCAGCAGCGCCACGGGGCAGGAGCAGTACTTC
CDR3 protein: CASSATGQEQYF

D gene: NA
J gene: TRBJ2-3
clone size: many
V gene: TRBV7-2
CDR3 DNA: TGTGCCAGCAGCTTCACCCCGAACCCAAGCACAGATACGCAGTATTTT
CDR3 protein: CASSFTPNPSTDTQYF

D gene: NA
J gene: TRBJ1-4
clone size: NA
V gene: TRBV14
CDR3 DNA: TGTGCCAGCAGCAAGTGGGGTGGAACTAATGAAAAACTGTTTTTT
CDR3 protein: CASSKWGGTNEKLFF

D gene: NA
J gene: TRBJ2-3
clone size: NA
V gene: TRBV20-1
CDR3 DNA: TGCAGTGTGGTCCTACCCGCCGATACGCAGTATTTT
CDR3 protein: CSVVLPADTQYF

D gene: NA
J gene: TRBJ2-5
clone size: NA
V gene: TRBV15
CDR3 DNA: TGTGCCACCAGCAGAGACCAGACCCAGTACTTC
CDR3 protein: CATSRDQTQYF

D gene: TRBD1
J gene: TRBJ1-1
clone size: many
V gene: TRBV2
CDR3 DNA: TGTGCCAGCAGCGTAGGACAGGGCGGCACTGAAGCTTTCTTT
CDR3 protein: CASSVGQGGTEAFF

D gene: TRBD1
J gene: TRBJ1-5
clone size: many
V gene: TRBV7-2
CDR3 DNA: TGTGCCAGCAGCCTAAAGACAGGGAGGGATCAGCCCCAGCATTTT
CDR3 protein: CASSLKTGRDQPQHF

D gene: TRBD2
J gene: TRBJ2-3
clone size: many
V gene: TRBV6-5
CDR3 DNA: TGTGCCAGCAGTTACCGAAATCAGTTAGCGGGACCAGTCACAGATACGCAGTATTTT
CDR3 protein: CASSYRNQLAGPVTDTQYF

D gene: NA
J gene: TRBJ1-5
clone size: many
V gene: TRBV24-1
CDR3 DNA: TGTGCCACCAGTGATTCAGACCGGCCCCAGCATTTT
CDR3 protein: CATSDSDRPQHF

D gene: TRBD2
J gene: TRBJ2-2
clone size: many
V gene: TRBV19
CDR3 DNA: TGTGCCAGTAGGAGGGTAGCGGGAGTCACCGGGGAGCTGTTTTTT
CDR3 protein: CASRRVAGVTGELFF

D gene: TRBD1
J gene: TRBJ1-1
clone size: NA
V gene: TRBV4-1
CDR3 DNA: TGCGCCAGCAGCCAAGGAAGGGGGCCTAACACTGAAGCTTTCTTT
CDR3 protein: CASSQGRGPNTEAFF

D gene: NA
J gene: TRBJ2-5
clone size: few
V gene: TRBV18
CDR3 DNA: TGTGCCAGCTCACCATTCTCCGAGACCCAGTACTTC
CDR3 protein: CASSPFSETQYF

D gene: TRBD2
J gene: TRBJ2-1
clone size: few
V gene: TRBV27
CDR3 DNA: TGTGCCAGCAGTTTTTCTGGGAGGGCCTTCAATGAGCAGTTCTTC
CDR3 protein: CASSFSGRAFNEQFF

D gene: NA
J gene: TRBJ2-3
clone size: NA
V gene: TRBV10-3
CDR3 DNA: TGTGCCATCAGTCACCTAGGGGCTAGCCTCCTATGGGATACGCAGTATTTT
CDR3 protein: CAISHLGASLLWDTQYF

D gene: NA
J gene: TRBJ2-2
clone size: many
V gene: TRBV6-2/TRBV6-3
CDR3 DNA: TGTGCCAGCAGCCTCCGTGGGCCTACCCAGGGCGGGACCGGGGAGCTGTTTTTT
CDR3 protein: CASSLRGPTQGGTGELFF